Listed below are T cell receptor beta chains from one sample, sequenced in a study of cytomegalovirus exposure and HLA in healthy donors. Clones were read by immunoSEQ multiplex PCR, and TCRdb kept only the in-frame ones, dropping some. Of fewer than 90,000 clones listed, under 80% are singletons. The sequencing input was PBMCs. The receptors were gathered from a man aged 25 to 40 in good health and CMV-seropositive. Each CDR3 is given without its conserved first and last residue.

V,J,CDR3
TRBV5-1,TRBJ2-3,ASSLRAWGLADTDTQY
TRBV29-1,TRBJ1-1,SVGFKYGKAVEAF
TRBV29-1,TRBJ2-7,SVRSGTGIYEQY
TRBV7-8,TRBJ1-4,ASSPGGNEKLF
TRBV30,TRBJ2-5,AWERGGETQY
TRBV7-9,TRBJ2-7,SSSPRTGPGPYEQY
TRBV19,TRBJ1-5,ATSTFNNQPQH
TRBV12-5,TRBJ2-3,ASGVTRGLPLILTDTQY
TRBV30,TRBJ1-5,AWSDRGNQPQH
TRBV10-3,TRBJ1-3,AISLGREGNTIY
TRBV30,TRBJ2-5,AWSPRGASAGTQY
TRBV4-1,TRBJ2-7,ASSQSTGGEQY
TRBV2,TRBJ2-1,ASSEATTILDNEQF
TRBV4-1,TRBJ2-1,ASSQGTSGWNEQF
TRBV19,TRBJ1-1,ASSIGGQGWAEAF
TRBV5-6,TRBJ2-2,ASSWGLAVAGELF
TRBV6-6,TRBJ2-1,ASSRQDEQF
TRBV5-4,TRBJ1-2,ASRRDRVNYGYT
TRBV7-8,TRBJ1-2,ASSLGPTAYGYT
TRBV19,TRBJ2-7,ASSFQGATYEQY
TRBV18,TRBJ2-7,ASSGIAGAYEQY
TRBV18,TRBJ2-5,ASSPNRGKETQY
TRBV7-9,TRBJ1-2,ASSLLQTGGYGYT
TRBV13,TRBJ2-7,ASSLAPSYEQY
TRBV6-5,TRBJ2-5,ASSGAGAQY
TRBV7-9,TRBJ2-2,ASSSRDRGDTGELF
TRBV6-6,TRBJ1-2,ASSYVAAYGYT
TRBV7-2,TRBJ2-5,ASSSSGGRRETQY
TRBV5-1,TRBJ2-5,ASSSGLRGIETQY
TRBV13,TRBJ2-1,ASSPRGGARPEQF
TRBV6-5,TRBJ1-2,ASVKGAGPGGYT
TRBV19,TRBJ1-5,ASRGGIPGQGNQPQH
TRBV10-3,TRBJ1-5,AISDRDRADNQPQH
TRBV6-5,TRBJ1-2,ASSYGHRVYYGYT
TRBV29-1,TRBJ2-7,SVEDPVGGGGSYEQY
TRBV29-1,TRBJ1-3,SVEDRGLNTIY
TRBV30,TRBJ1-2,AWSGRDRVPDGYT
TRBV7-9,TRBJ2-7,ASSLVTGTGGYEQY
TRBV2,TRBJ1-4,ASSLDREKLF
TRBV5-4,TRBJ2-2,ASSLNSNVGTGELF
TRBV5-4,TRBJ1-4,ASSVQGSGEKLF
TRBV6-5,TRBJ1-1,ASSYSIQGNTEAF
TRBV7-9,TRBJ1-4,ASSFPATNEKLF
TRBV28,TRBJ2-6,ASSFTGYLTSDSGANVLT
TRBV5-6,TRBJ1-5,ASSSRTGGDQPQH
TRBV29-1,-,SVGEGSPGEQY
TRBV28,TRBJ2-1,ASSLYRGGGDEQF
TRBV27,TRBJ2-7,ASSLQPGVEQY
TRBV2,TRBJ1-1,ASWVGGDDTEAF
TRBV4-3,TRBJ1-1,ASSQWQGSEAF
TRBV5-8,TRBJ1-1,ASSLPEGLQGGPTEAF
TRBV7-9,TRBJ2-3,ASSLARADTQY
TRBV7-3,TRBJ2-7,ASSLLTPRDSYEQY
TRBV15,TRBJ2-1,ATKTSGERRPGNEQF
TRBV6-4,TRBJ2-3,ASSGTSGGTDTQY